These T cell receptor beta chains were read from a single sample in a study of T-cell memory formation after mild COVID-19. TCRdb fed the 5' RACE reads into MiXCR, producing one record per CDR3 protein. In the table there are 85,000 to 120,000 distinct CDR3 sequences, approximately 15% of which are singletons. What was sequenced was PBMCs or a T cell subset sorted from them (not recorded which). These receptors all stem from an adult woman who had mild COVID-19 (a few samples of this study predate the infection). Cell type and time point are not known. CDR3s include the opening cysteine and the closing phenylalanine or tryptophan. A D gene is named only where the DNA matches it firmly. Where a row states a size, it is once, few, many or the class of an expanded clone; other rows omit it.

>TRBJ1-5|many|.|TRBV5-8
CASSLAGAAGQPQHF
TGTGCCAGCAGCTTGGCCGGGGCAGCCGGACAGCCCCAGCATTTT
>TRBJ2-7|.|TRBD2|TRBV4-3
CASSQRGTSAYEQYF
TGCGCCAGCAGCCAGAGGGGGACTAGCGCCTACGAGCAGTACTTC
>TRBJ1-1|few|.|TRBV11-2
CASSPPGRLNTEAFF
TGTGCCAGCAGCCCCCCGGGACGCCTGAACACTGAAGCTTTCTTT
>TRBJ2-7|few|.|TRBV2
CASNVGRNSYEQYF
TGTGCCAGCAACGTAGGACGAAACTCCTACGAGCAGTACTTC
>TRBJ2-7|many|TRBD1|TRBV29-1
CSVEGTGAAYEQYF
TGCAGCGTTGAAGGGACAGGGGCGGCCTACGAGCAGTACTTC
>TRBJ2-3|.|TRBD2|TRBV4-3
CASSPGLGMFPDTQYF
TGCGCCAGCAGCCCGGGACTAGGAATGTTTCCAGATACGCAGTATTTT
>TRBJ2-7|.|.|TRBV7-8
CASSLRAAYEQYF
TGTGCCAGCAGCTTACGGGCAGCCTACGAGCAGTACTTC
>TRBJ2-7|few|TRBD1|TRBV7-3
CASSLWGQGYEQYF
TGTGCCAGCAGCTTATGGGGACAGGGTTACGAGCAGTACTTC
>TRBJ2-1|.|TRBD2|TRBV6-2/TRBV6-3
CASSQTSGRIDEQFF
TGTGCCAGCAGTCAGACTAGCGGGAGGATCGATGAGCAGTTCTTC
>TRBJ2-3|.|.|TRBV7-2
CASSLGIRRGFSTDTRYF
TGTGCCAGCAGCCTAGGGATTAGGCGGGGCTTTAGCACAGATACGCGGTATTTT
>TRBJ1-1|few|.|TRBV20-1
CSAHIRNTEAFF
TGCAGTGCCCATATCCGCAACACTGAAGCTTTCTTT
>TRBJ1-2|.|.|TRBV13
CASSFKINRDGDYGYTF
TGTGCCAGCAGCTTCAAAATCAACCGGGACGGAGACTATGGCTACACCTTC
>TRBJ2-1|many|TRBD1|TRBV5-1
CASSSDTIGTGDEQFF
TGCGCCAGCAGCTCGGACACAATTGGGACAGGCGATGAGCAGTTCTTC
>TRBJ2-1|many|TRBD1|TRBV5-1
CASSWTGDYNEQFF
TGCGCCAGCAGTTGGACAGGGGATTACAATGAGCAGTTCTTC
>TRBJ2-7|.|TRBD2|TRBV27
CASSLSGRVAYEQYF
TGTGCCAGCAGTTTATCCGGGAGGGTCGCCTACGAGCAGTACTTC
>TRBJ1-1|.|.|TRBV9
CASSAGTNTEAFF
TGTGCCAGCAGCGCGGGGACGAACACTGAAGCTTTCTTT
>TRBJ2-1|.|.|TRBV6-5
CASSSPQSNEQFF
TGTGCCAGCAGTTCCCCCCAGTCTAATGAGCAGTTCTTC
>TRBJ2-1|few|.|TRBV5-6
CASSPGGSYNEQFF
TGTGCCAGCAGTCCTGGCGGCTCCTACAATGAGCAGTTCTTC
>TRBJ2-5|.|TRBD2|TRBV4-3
CASSPAGLVGETQYF
TGCGCCAGCAGCCCCGCCGGACTAGTCGGAGAGACCCAGTACTTC
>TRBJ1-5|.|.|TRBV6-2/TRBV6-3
CASSAGAGNQPQHF
TGTGCCAGCAGTGCAGGGGCAGGCAATCAGCCCCAGCATTTT
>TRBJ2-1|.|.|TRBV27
CASSWGSNNEQFF
TGTGCCAGCAGTTGGGGGTCAAACAATGAGCAGTTCTTC
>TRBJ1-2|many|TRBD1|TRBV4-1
CASSLTRTGEGYGYTF
TGCGCCAGCAGCCTAACTCGGACAGGCGAGGGGTATGGCTACACCTTC
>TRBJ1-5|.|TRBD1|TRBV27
CASGDRGSNQPQHF
TGTGCCAGCGGAGACAGGGGCTCCAATCAGCCCCAGCATTTT
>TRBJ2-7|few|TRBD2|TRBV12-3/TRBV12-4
CASSFGGGSDEQYF
TGTGCCAGCAGTTTTGGGGGAGGGAGCGACGAGCAGTACTTC
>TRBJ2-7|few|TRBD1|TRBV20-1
CSAATGDEQYF
TGCAGTGCTGCGACAGGGGACGAGCAGTACTTC
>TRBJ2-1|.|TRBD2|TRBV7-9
CASSLGLAGVNEQFF
TGTGCCAGCAGCTTGGGACTAGCGGGAGTCAATGAGCAGTTCTTC
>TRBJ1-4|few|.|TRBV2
CASSPGTGYNEKLFFF
.
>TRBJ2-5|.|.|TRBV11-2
CASSFGSTGQETQYF
TGTGCCAGCAGCTTTGGGTCAACAGGACAAGAGACCCAGTACTTC
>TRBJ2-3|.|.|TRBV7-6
CASSTRQADTQYF
TGTGCCAGCAGCACCAGACAGGCAGATACGCAGTATTTT
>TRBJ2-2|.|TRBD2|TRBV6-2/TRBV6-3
CASSYWISGSANTGELFF
TGTGCCAGCAGTTACTGGATTAGCGGGAGCGCGAACACCGGGGAGCTGTTTTTT
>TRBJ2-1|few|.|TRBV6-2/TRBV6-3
CASSQHVLPPNNEQFF
TGTGCCAGCAGTCAACACGTCCTACCCCCGAACAATGAGCAGTTCTTC
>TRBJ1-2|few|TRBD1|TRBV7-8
CASSLAETGLGYGYTF
TGTGCCAGCAGCTTAGCCGAGACAGGGCTGGGCTATGGCTACACCTTC
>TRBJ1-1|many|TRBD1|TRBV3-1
CASSPGQVGPLTEAFF
TGTGCCAGCAGCCCGGGACAGGTAGGGCCTTTGACTGAAGCTTTCTTT
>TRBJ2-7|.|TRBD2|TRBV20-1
CSAHDPGLPSYEQYF
TGCAGTGCCCACGATCCGGGACTACCTTCCTACGAGCAGTACTTC
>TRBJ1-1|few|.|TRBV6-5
CASSWGPPNTEAFF
TGTGCCAGCAGTTGGGGACCGCCGAACACTGAAGCTTTCTTT
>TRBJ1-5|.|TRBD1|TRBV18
CASSQDRGFQPQHF
TGTGCCAGCTCCCAGGACAGGGGATTTCAGCCCCAGCATTTT
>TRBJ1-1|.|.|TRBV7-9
CASSSMQGVFAEAFF
TGTGCCAGCAGCTCGATGCAGGGTGTTTTCGCTGAAGCTTTCTTT